This is a list of T cell receptor beta chains from one sample in a study of T cells of healthy individuals. TCRdb redid the calling of the 5' RACE reads with MiXCR, one entry per CDR3 protein. The sample lists about 96,000 distinct CDR3 sequences, approximately 18% occurring once. These receptor sequences come from a human donor in good health. Each CDR3 is given with its conserved first and last residue. A D gene is named only where the DNA matches it firmly. A clone size is listed for some rows: how often the clone was seen (once, few, many), or a class if it is expanded.

v_call	d_call	j_call	clone_size	cdr3_aa	cdr3_nt
TRBV6-5	NA	TRBJ1-6	many	CASSYRQHNSPLHF	TGTGCCAGCAGTTATCGACAGCATAATTCACCCCTCCACTTT
TRBV11-2	TRBD1	TRBJ2-3	many	CASSTRTGWGSDTQYF	TGTGCCAGCAGCACCCGGACAGGATGGGGTTCAGATACGCAGTATTTT
TRBV6-1	NA	TRBJ2-5	NA	CASSLAGREETQYF	TGTGCCAGCAGTTTGGCAGGGAGAGAGGAGACCCAGTACTTC
TRBV20-1	NA	TRBJ2-7	many	CSASGTGYEQYF	TGCAGTGCTAGCGGGACCGGCTACGAGCAGTACTTC
TRBV5-1	NA	TRBJ2-7	many	CASRLETGPYEQYF	TGCGCCAGCAGACTGGAGACCGGGCCCTACGAGCAGTACTTC
TRBV27	NA	TRBJ2-7	NA	CASSLQTHSYEQYF	TGTGCCAGCAGTTTACAGACGCACTCCTACGAGCAGTACTTC
TRBV24-1	NA	TRBJ2-1	NA	CATSDYNEQFF	TGTGCCACCAGTGATTACAATGAGCAGTTCTTC
TRBV10-3	NA	TRBJ2-3	NA	CASRGPGTDTQYF	TGTGCCAGCCGGGGGCCCGGCACAGATACGCAGTATTTT
TRBV3-1	TRBD2	TRBJ2-1	NA	CASSPASGGYNEQFF	TGTGCCAGCAGCCCCGCTAGCGGGGGCTACAATGAGCAGTTCTTC
TRBV18	TRBD1	TRBJ1-1	many	CASSLDRGGGADTEAFF	TGTGCCAGCTCACTCGACAGGGGAGGCGGTGCGGACACTGAAGCTTTCTTT
TRBV20-1	TRBD1	TRBJ2-7	NA	CSARVRTGFYEQYF	TGCAGTGCTAGAGTGAGGACAGGGTTTTACGAGCAGTACTTC
TRBV5-1	TRBD1	TRBJ1-5	NA	CASSSGTGGQPQHF	TGCGCCAGCAGCTCCGGGACAGGGGGACAGCCCCAGCATTTT
TRBV6-2/TRBV6-3	NA	TRBJ2-7	many	CASSSGGRSYEQYF	TGTGCCAGCAGTTCGGGGGGCCGATCCTACGAGCAGTACTTC
TRBV29-1	TRBD2	TRBJ2-3	NA	CSVEDPGLAGGSDTQYF	TGCAGCGTTGAAGACCCGGGACTAGCGGGGGGGAGTGATACGCAGTATTTT
TRBV20-1	TRBD1	TRBJ1-5	few	CSADTPGTGGDQPQHF	TGCAGTGCTGATACTCCCGGGACAGGGGGCGATCAGCCCCAGCATTTT
TRBV5-1	NA	TRBJ2-1	many	CASSRGLADVNEQFF	TGCGCCAGCAGCCGGGGGCTAGCGGATGTCAATGAGCAGTTCTTC
TRBV29-1	TRBD1	TRBJ1-5	NA	CSAKTGVSNQPQHF	TGCAGCGCTAAGACAGGGGTTAGCAATCAGCCCCAGCATTTT
TRBV29-1	NA	TRBJ1-2	few	CSVEDLGSENYGYTF	TGCAGCGTTGAAGATTTGGGTTCGGAAAACTATGGCTACACCTTC
TRBV6-6	NA	TRBJ2-3	NA	CASSQGTPGTDTQYF	TGTGCCAGCAGTCAAGGGACGCCTGGCACAGATACGCAGTATTTT
TRBV29-1	TRBD1	TRBJ2-1	many	CSARYRGSYNEQFF	TGCAGCGCTAGATACAGGGGTTCCTACAATGAGCAGTTCTTC
TRBV28	NA	TRBJ1-1	few	CASSSGAGNTEAFF	TGTGCCAGCAGTTCCGGGGCAGGGAACACTGAAGCTTTCTTT
TRBV20-1	TRBD2	TRBJ2-3	few	CSPSGGTTDTQYF	TGCAGTCCTAGCGGGGGGACCACAGATACGCAGTATTTT
TRBV6-2/TRBV6-3	NA	TRBJ2-7	few	CASSGNMALRDEQYF	TGTGCCAGCAGTGGAAACATGGCCCTAAGGGACGAGCAGTACTTC
TRBV6-2/TRBV6-3	NA	TRBJ2-5	many	CASSYMETQYF	TGTGCCAGCAGTTACATGGAGACCCAGTACTTC
TRBV25-1	NA	TRBJ2-2	many	CASSESLVLNTGELFF	TGTGCCAGCAGTGAATCCCTAGTTCTAAACACCGGGGAGCTGTTTTTT
TRBV29-1	TRBD2	TRBJ2-7	few	CSVDQGLAAGEQYF	TGCAGCGTTGATCAGGGACTAGCGGCGGGGGAGCAGTACTTC
TRBV5-1	TRBD2	TRBJ2-3	NA	CASTPLAGGDTQYF	TGCGCCAGCACCCCACTAGCGGGGGGAGATACGCAGTATTTT
TRBV4-1	NA	TRBJ2-3	few	CASSQPGTDTQYF	TGCGCCAGCAGCCAACCGGGGACAGATACGCAGTATTTT